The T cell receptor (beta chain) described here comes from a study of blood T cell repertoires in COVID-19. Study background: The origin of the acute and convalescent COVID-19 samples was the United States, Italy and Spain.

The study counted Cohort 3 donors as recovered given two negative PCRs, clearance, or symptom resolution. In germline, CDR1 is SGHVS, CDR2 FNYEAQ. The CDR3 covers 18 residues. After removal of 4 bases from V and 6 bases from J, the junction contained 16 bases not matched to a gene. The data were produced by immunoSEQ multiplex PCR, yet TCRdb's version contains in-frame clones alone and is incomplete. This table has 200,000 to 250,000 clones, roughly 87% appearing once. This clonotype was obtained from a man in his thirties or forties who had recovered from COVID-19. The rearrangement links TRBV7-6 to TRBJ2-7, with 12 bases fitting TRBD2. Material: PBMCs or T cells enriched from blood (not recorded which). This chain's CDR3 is CASSSSPPRLAGVVEQYF. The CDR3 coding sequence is TGTGCCAGCAGCTCGTCACCCCCCAGACTAGCGGGAGTGGTCGAGCAGTACTTC.